These T cell receptor beta chains were read from a single sample in a study of blood T cell repertoires in COVID-19. Sequenced by immunoSEQ multiplex PCR; TCRdb stores in-frame clones only, minus some. The repertoire holds some 120,000 clones, with 85% as singletons. Sequencing was carried out using peripheral blood. Receptors were obtained from a woman older than 75 with acute or convalescent COVID-19. Both conserved end residues are part of each CDR3. The D gene is left open where the match is weak. Expanded clones are given a class, and other clones once, few, many or no size at all.

clone_size	v_call	d_call	j_call	cdr3_aa	cdr3_nt
few	TRBV4-2	.	TRBJ2-5	CASSPGTGEETQYF	TGTGCCAGCAGCCCTGGGACGGGAGAAGAGACCCAGTACTTC
.	TRBV5-1	.	TRBJ1-6	CASSLEQGISPLHF	TGCGCCAGCAGCTTGGAACAGGGTATTTCACCCCTCCACTTT
.	TRBV18	.	TRBJ1-1	CASSPPGDTEAFF	TGTGCCAGCTCACCTCCGGGAGACACTGAAGCTTTCTTT
.	TRBV7-9	.	TRBJ2-7	CASSPLYEQYF	TGTGCCAGCAGCCCACTCTACGAGCAGTACTTC
once	TRBV15	TRBD1	TRBJ1-5	CATSRPGQGGGQPQHF	TGTGCCACCAGCAGACCGGGACAGGGAGGAGGACAGCCCCAGCATTTT
.	TRBV19	TRBD1	TRBJ2-2	CASDRGRAGELFF	TGTGCCAGCGACAGGGGGCGAGCCGGGGAGCTGTTTTTT
.	TRBV18	.	TRBJ1-6	CASSPAGRDNSPLHF	TGTGCCAGCTCACCGGCGGGACGAGATAATTCACCCCTCCACTTT
few	TRBV7-2	.	TRBJ1-2	CASSLEQARGYTF	TGTGCCAGCAGCTTAGAACAGGCTCGTGGCTACACCTTC
.	TRBV4-1	.	TRBJ2-2	CASSQVGGNTGELFF	TGCGCCAGCAGCCAAGTCGGGGGGAACACCGGGGAGCTGTTTTTT
once	TRBV10-3	.	TRBJ1-4	CATGTATNEKLFF	TGTGCCACCGGGACTGCAACTAATGAAAAACTGTTTTTT
.	TRBV29-1	.	TRBJ1-1	CSVVPDMMNTEAFF	TGCAGCGTTGTCCCGGACATGATGAACACTGAAGCTTTCTTT
.	TRBV6-1	.	TRBJ2-1	CASSEGAAWQFF	TGTGCCAGCAGTGAGGGGGCAGCGTGGCAGTTCTTC
.	TRBV3-1/TRBV3-2	.	TRBJ2-2	CASRESTGELFF	TGTGCCAGCAGGGAGTCCACCGGGGAGCTGTTTTTT
.	TRBV27	.	TRBJ1-2	CASSLSQGYGYTF	TGTGCCAGCAGTTTGTCTCAGGGATATGGCTACACCTTC
.	TRBV7-2	TRBD2	TRBJ2-7	CASSTSSGYEQYF	TGTGCCAGCAGTACCTCTAGCGGCTACGAGCAGTACTTC
.	TRBV2	.	TRBJ1-2	CASSVGANYGYTF	TGTGCCAGCAGTGTAGGAGCTAACTATGGCTACACCTTC
few	TRBV10-3	TRBD1	TRBJ1-5	CAISQGQIPNQPQHF	TGTGCCATCAGCCAGGGACAGATCCCAAATCAGCCCCAGCATTTT
.	TRBV18	.	TRBJ1-3	CASSPPRRFSGNTIYF	TGTGCCAGCTCACCACCGCGGCGTTTCTCTGGAAACACCATATATTTT
.	TRBV9	TRBD1	TRBJ1-3	CASSAGGSGNTIYF	TGTGCCAGCAGCGCAGGGGGCTCTGGAAACACCATATATTTT
.	TRBV7-2	.	TRBJ2-1	CASSLARLSSYNEQFF	TGTGCCAGCAGCTTAGCGCGGCTCAGCTCCTACAATGAGCAGTTCTTC
.	TRBV7-9	.	TRBJ1-5	CASSHPAGARGNQPQHF	TGTGCCAGCAGCCATCCTGCGGGGGCACGGGGCAATCAGCCCCAGCATTTT
.	TRBV11-1	TRBD1	TRBJ2-2	CASRLRTGTGAGELFF	TGTGCCAGCAGGCTGAGAACCGGGACAGGGGCCGGGGAGCTGTTTTTT
.	TRBV28	.	TRBJ1-2	CASRRTAIYGYTF	TGTGCCAGCAGACGGACAGCCATCTATGGCTACACCTTC
.	TRBV10-3	.	TRBJ1-3	CAISAGPRESSGNTIYF	TGTGCCATCAGTGCCGGTCCGCGAGAGTCCTCTGGAAACACCATATATTTT
once	TRBV28	.	TRBJ1-5	CASTNTYSNQPQHF	TGTGCCAGCACCAACACGTATAGCAATCAGCCCCAGCATTTT
.	TRBV5-6	TRBD1	TRBJ2-1	CASSIYRGRVDEQFF	TGTGCCAGCAGCATATACAGGGGGCGCGTCGATGAGCAGTTCTTC
.	TRBV28	.	TRBJ2-1	CASSYGIPLPEQFF	TGTGCCAGCAGTTACGGGATTCCCCTACCTGAGCAGTTCTTC
.	TRBV29-1	TRBD2	TRBJ2-4	CSVSAGGVAKNIQYF	TGCAGCGTTAGCGCCGGGGGGGTTGCCAAAAACATTCAGTACTTC
.	TRBV6-5	.	TRBJ1-1	CASSYGLGLTNTEAFF	TGTGCCAGCAGTTACGGGTTGGGGCTTACGAACACTGAAGCTTTCTTT
few	TRBV6-5	TRBD1	TRBJ2-7	CASSYSRQGAYEQYF	TGTGCCAGCAGTTACTCGCGACAGGGGGCCTACGAGCAGTACTTC